A single sample is the source of the 23 T cell receptor beta chains below, sequenced in a study of blood T cell repertoires in COVID-19. Clones were read by immunoSEQ multiplex PCR, and TCRdb kept only the in-frame ones, dropping some. The sample shows under 110,000 clones, 92% of them seen only once. The sample taken for sequencing was peripheral blood. These receptors were taken from a man aged 50 or older with active COVID-19.

The rearrangement uses TRBV20-1 and TRBJ2-7; D is undetermined. The CDR3 extends over 10 amino acids. V shed 6 bases and J shed 2 bases, with 5 bases lying between them. Germline V gives CDR1 DFQATT, CDR2 SNEGSKA (reference sequence). CDR3 amino acids: CSAFAYEQYF. The CDR3 nucleotides are TGCAGTGCGTTCGCCTACGAGCAGTACTTC.

This clone was recorded only once. The chain couples TRBV14 to TRBJ2-3; 9 bases map to TRBD2. This CDR3 region has 17 residues. Per germline, CDR1 SGHDN and CDR2 FVKESK. Germline trimming cut 0 bases from V and 0 bases from J; bases unmatched to any gene: 4. The CDR3 loop reads CASSQDLAGSSTDTQYF. The CDR3 region has the DNA TGTGCCAGCAGCCAAGACCTAGCGGGATCTAGCACAGATACGCAGTATTTT.

The chain has TRBV29-1 and TRBJ1-3; TRBD1 agrees at 10 bases. In germline, CDR1 is SQVTM, CDR2 ANQGSEA. The CDR3 spans 14 residues. Trimming cost V 6 bases and J 3 bases; bases outside gene matches: 5. The CDR3 sequence: CSVAGTGDGNTIYF. In DNA form, the CDR3 reads TGCAGCGTAGCCGGGACAGGGGATGGAAACACCATATATTTT.

The chain combines TRBV11-2 with TRBJ2-5; D might be TRBD1 (5 bases). V was clipped by 5 bases and J by 2 bases, with 18 bases between them. CDR1 is SGHAT and CDR2 is FQNNGV in the germline V gene. The CDR3 is 16 amino acids. The CDR3 here is CASSRMAQGQQETQYF. The CDR3 DNA follows: TGTGCCAGCAGCCGGATGGCCCAGGGCCAACAAGAGACCCAGTACTTC.

This rearrangement joins TRBV9 to TRBJ2-3; no clear D gene. The CDR3 runs to 15 residues. Germline V CDR1 and CDR2: SGDLS, YYNGEE. Trimming removed 5 bases from V and 1 base from J, with 14 bases in between. The CDR3 here is CASSLSSPGTDTQYF. CDR3 in DNA: TGTGCCAGCAGTCTATCGTCTCCGGGCACAGATACGCAGTATTTT.

In DNA, the CDR3 is TGTGCCAGCAGCCCACCGGGGAGCCGGAACAATGAGCAGTTCTTC. Translating it yields CASSPPGSRNNEQFF. The V gene is TRBV7-3, the J gene TRBJ2-1, with D tentatively TRBD2 (5 bases). V was pared by 5 bases and J by 5 bases, with 16 bases between. The CDR3 loop spans 15 amino acids. In germline, CDR1 is SGHTA, CDR2 FQGTGA.

The chain carries TRBV19 and TRBJ2-7; maybe TRBD1 (6 bases). This CDR3 spans 13 amino acids. Per the germline V gene, CDR1 is LNHDA and CDR2 is SQIVND (reference sequence). V dropped 3 bases and J dropped 4 bases, with 10 bases sitting between them. In DNA, the CDR3 is TGTGCCAGTAGTATTGCGGACAGATACGAGCAGTACTTC. This sequence encodes CASSIADRYEQYF.

This clone was counted once. The chain is built from TRBV19 and TRBJ1-5, with 7 bases that match TRBD1. The J segment lost 2 bases and the V segment lost 0 bases, leaving 1 base of the junction unmatched. The CDR3 covers 15 residues. Germline CDR1 and CDR2: LNHDA and SQIVND (reference sequence). The CDR3 region is CASSIDGTGNQPQHF. The CDR3 DNA reads as TGTGCCAGTAGTATAGATGGGACAGGCAATCAGCCCCAGCATTTT.

V is TRBV19 and J is TRBJ2-2; maybe TRBD1 (5 bases). The CDR3 length is 14 residues. CDR1 and CDR2 from the germline V gene are LNHDA and SQIVND (reference sequence). The V end lost 4 bases, the J end lost 4 bases, and 10 bases lay between the germline ends. CDR3 sequence reads: CASSSYRGTGELFF. In DNA, the CDR3 is TGTGCCAGTAGTAGTTATAGGGGCACCGGGGAGCTGTTTTTT.

The chain has TRBV2 and TRBJ1-2, with 12 bases lining up with TRBD1. After removal of 4 bases from V and 8 bases from J, the junction contained 5 bases not matched to a gene. This CDR3 comprises 14 residues. Looked up from germline, CDR1 is SNHLY and CDR2 is FYNNEI. The CDR3 here is CASSAGTGGGGYTF. The CDR3 DNA is TGTGCCAGCAGTGCGGGGACAGGGGGCGGAGGCTACACCTTC.

The chain is built from TRBV28 and TRBJ2-1, with D possibly being TRBD2 (6 bases). The V and J ends lost 10 bases and 6 bases respectively, with 19 bases between them. Germline CDR1 MDHEN, CDR2 SYDVKM. CDR3 length equals 14 residues. The CDR3 sequence: CATFSGGPVNEQFF. The CDR3 nucleotides are TGTGCCACCTTTAGCGGAGGTCCGGTCAATGAGCAGTTCTTC.

The chain links TRBV5-4 to TRBJ2-5; TRBD2 is a possible D gene (6 bases). This CDR3 contains 15 residues. Germline CDR1 SGHNT, CDR2 YYREEE (reference sequence). V was pared by 4 bases and J by 2 bases, with 15 bases between. Here the CDR3 reads CASSRGVAEQETQYF. The CDR3 coding sequence is TGTGCCAGCAGCAGGGGAGTAGCGGAACAAGAGACCCAGTACTTC.

The chain couples TRBV3-1 (or the pseudogene TRBV3-2) to TRBJ2-1, with TRBD1 matching 7 bases. The CDR3 is 12 amino acids. CDR1 and CDR2 from the germline V gene are LGHDT and YNNKEL (reference sequence). V trimming: 1 base; J trimming: 9 bases; junction bases outside the gene matches: 0. The CDR3 bases are TGTGCCAGCAGCCAAGGACAGGGTGAGCAGTTCTTC. Encoded protein: CASSQGQGEQFF.

This sequence joins TRBV12-3 or TRBV12-4 and TRBJ1-2; TRBD1 agrees at 9 bases. The CDR3 has 13 residues. With 7 bases clipped from V and 4 bases from J, the junction kept 4 bases outside the gene matches. CDR3 sequence (DNA): TGTGCCAGCACCCGGGACAGGGCCTATGGCTACACCTTC. Amino acid sequence: CASTRDRAYGYTF.

This clone was recorded only once. The V call is TRBV18, the J call TRBJ2-1, with 9 bases aligning to TRBD2. Germline CDR1 and CDR2: KGHSH and LQKENI. CDR3 length: 15 residues. V shed 0 bases and J 8 bases; nucleotides not matched to a gene: 5. The CDR3 region has the DNA TGTGCCAGCTCACCACCGTTAGCGGGAGCGGATGAGCAGTTCTTC. Protein sequence: CASSPPLAGADEQFF.

This rearrangement joins TRBV7-9 to TRBJ2-7; TRBD2 matches at 12 bases. There are 16 residues in the CDR3. V lost 1 base and J lost 2; bases outside the gene matches: 3. Looked up from germline, CDR1 is SEHNR and CDR2 is FQNEAQ (reference sequence). The CDR3 loop is CASSLGLAGDAYEQYF. In DNA, the CDR3 is TGTGCCAGCAGCTTAGGACTAGCGGGAGACGCCTACGAGCAGTACTTC.

V usage is TRBV3-1 (or the pseudogene TRBV3-2) and J usage is TRBJ2-1; D ambiguous. V was shortened by 1 base and J by 10 bases, with 14 bases between the two germline ends. CDR3 length equals 14 residues. CDR1 and CDR2 from the germline V gene are LGHDT and YNNKEL (reference sequence). This chain's CDR3 is CASSQVTRQQEQFF. The DNA of the CDR3 is TGTGCCAGCAGCCAAGTCACGCGGCAGCAGGAGCAGTTCTTC.

J is TRBJ1-1 and V is TRBV28, with 7 bases lining up with TRBD1. The V and J ends lost 4 bases and 2 bases, in that order; junction bases with no gene match: 4. The CDR3 loop spans 14 amino acids. CDR1 MDHEN and CDR2 SYDVKM come from the germline V gene. The CDR3, as DNA: TGTGCCAGCAGTTCCGGGACAGCTAACACTGAAGCTTTCTTT. Translating gives CASSSGTANTEAFF. The variable domain in full, with the rest retrieved from reference TRBV28 and TRBJ1-1, is DVKVTQSSRYLVKRTGEKVFLECVQDMDHENMFWYRQDPGLGLRLIYFSYDVKMKEKGDIPEGYSVSREKKERFSLILESASTNQTSMYLCASSSGTANTEAFFGQGTRLTVV.

A single count supports this clone. CDR3 DNA sequence: TGTGCCTGGAGTCCCGGCGGGGAGACTGAAGCTTTCTTT. It specifies CAWSPGGETEAFF. This rearrangement joins TRBV30 to TRBJ1-1; the D is unclear. Germline lookup yields CDR1 GTSNPN and CDR2 SVGIG (reference sequence). V was cut by 2 bases and J by 5 bases, with 12 bases left in between. The CDR3 length is 13 residues.

In nucleotides, the CDR3 is TGTGCCAGCAGCCAGTCGGGGAACACCATATATTTT. Amino acid sequence: CASSQSGNTIYF. The J gene is TRBJ1-3, the V gene TRBV3-1 (or the pseudogene TRBV3-2); D is unclear. The CDR3 totals 12 residues. Trimming left V 3 bases short and J 7 bases short, with 7 bases between. Germline CDR1 LGHDT, CDR2 YNNKEL (reference sequence).

The DNA for the CDR3 is TGTGCCAGCAGCCAAGGGCTAGTGAACAATGAGCAGTTCTTC. This translates into CASSQGLVNNEQFF. The V call is TRBV3-1 (or the pseudogene TRBV3-2), the J call TRBJ2-1; D is undetermined. Looked up from germline, CDR1 is LGHDT and CDR2 is YNNKEL (reference sequence). Trimming stripped 1 base from V and 5 bases from J, with 9 bases between. The CDR3 is 14 amino acids.

Written as DNA, the CDR3 is TGTGCCAGCACATCAGGGTATGGCTACGAGCAGTACTTC. Translated: CASTSGYGYEQYF. The chain carries TRBV12-3 or TRBV12-4 and TRBJ2-7; D might be TRBD1 (5 bases). V shed 7 bases and J shed 3 bases, with 13 bases lying between them. CDR3 length equals 13 residues.

This clone was seen just once. This chain uses TRBV11-3 with TRBJ2-2, with 10 bases fitting TRBD2. The J segment lost 12 bases and the V segment lost 1 base, leaving 5 bases of the junction unmatched. This CDR3 spans 14 amino acids. From germline, CDR1 is SGHNT and CDR2 YENEEA. The CDR3 nucleotides are TGTGCCAGCAGCTTAGGCCAGCGGGAGGGTCAGCTGTTTTTT. Its translation is CASSLGQREGQLFF.